These 24 T cell receptor beta chains were sequenced from one sample in a study of post-analysis software for immune sequencing data. Study-level points and caveats: Five or six TRBV segments, including TRBV5-6, TRBV5-1 and TRBV20-1, were more frequent in patients than controls.

The authors incorporated unique molecular identifiers into the TCR beta cDNA libraries. TCRdb re-derived calls from the PCR reads in MiXCR, one entry per CDR3 protein. The table records about 150,000 distinct CDR3 sequences, about 32% of them present only once. The antigens for these receptors are not known. The material sequenced was blood. All receptors come from a girl aged 5 to 17 with multiple sclerosis.

The chain links TRBV20-1 to TRBJ2-5, with 14 bases that match TRBD2. The V segment lost 0 bases and the J segment 13 bases; nucleotides outside the gene matches: 7. Germline V gene lookup returns CDR1 DFQATT and CDR2 SNEGSKA (reference sequence). The CDR3 has 14 residues. DNA of the CDR3: TGCAGTGCTAGAGATCAGGGACTAGCGGGAGCTATGTACTTC. Its protein is CSARDQGLAGAMYF.

This clonotype came up many times. The genes are TRBV5-1 and TRBJ2-1, with TRBD2 identical over 10 bases. CDR3 length: 17 amino acids. In germline, CDR1 is SGHRS, CDR2 YFSETQ. V shed 4 bases, J shed 1 base, and the junction held 8 bases outside the gene matches. CDR3 DNA: TGCGCCAGCAGCCTAGGGACTAGCGTCCAATCCTACAATGAGCAGTTCTTC. This codes for CASSLGTSVQSYNEQFF.

The chain links TRBV28 to TRBJ1-5, with 7 bases identical to TRBD1. V trimming: 6 bases; J trimming: 4 bases; junction bases outside the gene matches: 6. The CDR3 length is 14 residues. The V gene's germline CDR1 is MDHEN and CDR2 SYDVKM. The CDR3 loop is CASRPDRDNQPQHF. In DNA form, the CDR3 reads TGTGCCAGCAGACCTGACAGGGATAATCAGCCCCAGCATTTT.

This clonotype was found a few times. The chain couples TRBV20-1 to TRBJ2-5; D gene uncertain. The CDR3 runs 11 residues. Germline values: CDR1 DFQATT, CDR2 SNEGSKA (reference sequence). Trimming stripped 7 bases from V and 11 bases from J, with 17 bases between. The CDR3 bases are TGCAGTGAAAGGGTGGGTTATGAGCAGTACTTC. Translation: CSERVGYEQYF.

In its sample, this clonotype was seen a few times. The chain joins TRBV28 to TRBJ1-6, with unresolved D. Per germline, CDR1 MDHEN and CDR2 SYDVKM. The V and J ends lost 5 bases and 9 bases respectively, with 23 bases between them. The CDR3 is 17 amino acids. The DNA of the CDR3 is TGTGCCAGCAGTATCCCCCCAAGGGTCAGGTCGACTTCACCCCTCCACTTT. Translating it yields CASSIPPRVRSTSPLHF.

A note on this clonotype: At one of its ends the junction is not consistent with the germline gene, which may arise from a read error. V gene TRBV5-6 combines with J gene TRBJ2-3; no reliable D call. Germline CDR1 and CDR2: SGHDT and YYEEEE. The CDR3 has 12 amino acids. Here the CDR3 DNA reads TGTGTCAGCAGCCAGGGCACAGATACGCAGTATTTT. Translated: CVSSQGTDTQYF.

The chain employs TRBV28 and TRBJ2-6; D uncertain. The CDR3 is 13 residues long. Trimming took 2 bases from V and 4 from J, leaving 3 bases between them. Per germline, CDR1 MDHEN and CDR2 SYDVKM. The CDR3, as DNA: TGTGCCAGCAGTTTACCGGGGGCCAACGTCCTGACTTTC. Amino acid sequence: CASSLPGANVLTF.

Ten or more counts support this clonotype. The V gene is TRBV12-3 or TRBV12-4, the J gene TRBJ1-2; D possibly corresponds to TRBD1 (5 bases). The germline V and J ends were trimmed by 6 bases and 3 bases, with 14 bases remaining between them. The CDR3 runs to 14 residues. CDR3 nucleotide sequence: TGTGCCAGCAGAAACCCTGACAGCGACTATGGCTACACCTTC. It specifies CASRNPDSDYGYTF.

The sample holds one count of this clonotype. A much larger clone sits a single nucleotide away, making a read error possible. The rearrangement uses TRBV7-8 and TRBJ2-5; 7 bases align to TRBD2. V lost 5 bases to trimming and J lost 4 bases; unmatched junction nucleotides: 10. The germline gives CDR1 SGHVS, CDR2 FQNEAQ. This CDR3 has 15 amino acids. CDR3 nucleotide sequence: TGTGCCAGCAGCCCCTTGGGGGGGACCGGAGAGACCCAGTACTTC. Its translation: CASSPLGGTGETQYF.

Turning to this clonotype: Just one base apart from a much larger clone, this may be a read error. The chain carries TRBV10-1 and TRBJ2-3; a weak D match, TRBD2 (5 bases). The germline V gene encodes CDR1 WNHNN and CDR2 SYGVQD (reference sequence). CDR3 length: 14 residues. CDR3 in DNA: TGCGCCAGCAGTGATCGATCGGAGGAAGATACGCAGTGTTTT. This gives the protein CASSDRSEEDTQCF.

V gene TRBV6-1 combines with J gene TRBJ2-6, with TRBD1 identical over 7 bases. Germline CDR1 reads MNHNS; CDR2 reads SASEGT. The V segment lost 4 bases and the J segment 2 bases; nucleotides outside the gene matches: 2. The CDR3 contains 15 residues. The CDR3 bases are TGTGCCAGCAGTGCCCAGGGGGCTGGGGCCAACGTCCTGACTTTC. Translating gives CASSAQGAGANVLTF.

Ten or more counts support this clonotype. The rearrangement links TRBV5-1 to TRBJ2-5; 7 nucleotides line up with TRBD2. The germline gives CDR1 SGHRS, CDR2 YFSETQ. The V gene end was trimmed by 1 base and the J gene end by 1 base; junction bases not matched to a gene: 1. The CDR3 extends over 14 amino acids. As DNA, the CDR3 is TGCGCCAGCAGCTTGAGCGGGATCCAAGAGACCCAGTACTTC. This encodes CASSLSGIQETQYF.

This clonotype has just one count. The chain recombines TRBV7-2 with TRBJ2-5; 12 bases are shared with TRBD2. Germline loops: CDR1 SGHTA, CDR2 FQGNSA. With V trimmed by 4 bases and J by 1 base, 7 bases remained unmatched. The CDR3 runs 17 residues. The CDR3, as DNA: TGTGCCAGCAGCTCTCTCTCGGGACTAGCGGGCCAAGAGACCCAGTACTTC. Encoded protein: CASSSLSGLAGQETQYF.

The rearrangement joins TRBV5-1 to TRBJ2-3, with 10 bases matching TRBD2. CDR1 is SGHRS and CDR2 is YFSETQ in the germline V gene. V dropped 0 bases and J dropped 6; count of bases not matched to a gene: 10. This CDR3 region has 17 residues. The CDR3 loop is CASSLEGTSEGVDTQYF. As DNA, the CDR3 is TGCGCCAGCAGCTTGGAGGGGACTAGCGAGGGAGTGGATACGCAGTATTTT.

This clonotype was seen only once. V and J are TRBV4-3 and TRBJ2-4; D is possibly TRBD1 (6 bases). TRBJ2-7 matches the DNA end more closely, so the J call is doubtful. The CDR3 consists of 15 residues. Germline V gene sequence: CDR1 LGHNA, CDR2 YSLEER. The CDR3 bases are TGCGCCAGCAGCCAAGACAGGGGACCCACCTACGAGCAGTACTTC. It specifies CASSQDRGPTYEQYF.

This clonotype was counted many times. The gene calls are TRBV29-1 and TRBJ2-1; D gene uncertain. This CDR3 comprises 10 residues. The V gene's germline CDR1 is SQVTM and CDR2 ANQGSEA. The V end lost 4 bases, the J end lost 15 bases, and 13 bases lay between the germline ends. The CDR3 DNA reads as TGCAGCGTTGTAAGGGATTCATGGTTCTTC. Translating it yields CSVVRDSWFF.

The chain's CDR3 is CASSLGGHQPQHF. Here the CDR3 DNA reads TGTGCCAGCAGCTTAGGGGGGCATCAGCCCCAGCATTTT. V usage is TRBV7-9 and J usage is TRBJ1-5; D may be TRBD1 (6 bases). The germline CDR1 and CDR2 sequences are SEHNR and FQNEAQ (reference sequence). The length of the CDR3 is 13 residues. V was trimmed by 1 base and J by 5 bases, leaving 6 bases between them.

Concerning this clonotype itself: A much larger clone differs by one base, so this may be a read error. The chain links TRBV27 to TRBJ2-3, with TRBD1 matching over 11 bases. The CDR3 is 18 amino acids. Germline values: CDR1 MNHEY, CDR2 SMNVEV (reference sequence). CDR3: CASSLGQGARRPTDTRYF. The CDR3 DNA is TGTGCCAGCAGTCTAGGACAGGGGGCGCGTCGGCCCACAGATACGCGGTATTTT.

In this sample, this clonotype turned up a few times. V and J are TRBV2 and TRBJ2-2, with 8 positions matching TRBD1. Germline CDR1 and CDR2: SNHLY and FYNNEI. Trimming took 6 bases from V and 1 from J; bases not matched to a gene: 4. This CDR3 region has 15 residues. CDR3 sequence: CASSPGQGNTGELFF. The CDR3 region has the DNA TGTGCCAGCAGCCCAGGACAGGGGAACACCGGGGAGCTGTTTTTT.

With regard to this clonotype: This may arise from a read error, as a much more abundant clone is one base away. The chain has TRBV5-1 and TRBJ2-1; tentatively, D is TRBD2 (6 bases). The length of the CDR3 is 14 residues. CDR1 and CDR2 (germline): SGHRS, YFSETQ. The CDR3 loop is CASSQAGLYNERFF. CDR3 nucleotides: TGCGCCAGCAGTCAAGCGGGCTTATACAATGAGCGGTTCTTC.

This clonotype was seen repeatedly, ten times or more. The V gene is TRBV2, the J gene TRBJ2-5; the D is unclear. This CDR3 spans 11 amino acids. Looked up from germline, CDR1 is SNHLY and CDR2 is FYNNEI. Deletions cut 4 bases from V and 1 base from J, with 1 base between. CDR3 amino acids: CASSGQETQYF. Written as DNA, the CDR3 is TGTGCCAGCAGTGGCCAAGAGACCCAGTACTTC.

This clonotype has just a few counts. This chain uses TRBV7-2 with TRBJ2-1, with TRBD2 matching 9 bases. CDR1 and CDR2 from the germline V gene are SGHTA and FQGNSA. Trimming removed 5 bases from V and 12 bases from J; junction bases left unmatched: 14. The CDR3 extends over 15 amino acids. This CDR3 is CASSGYAGGPQMQFF. The CDR3 DNA reads as TGTGCCAGCAGCGGATACGCGGGAGGGCCTCAGATGCAGTTCTTC.

The sample holds a few counts of this clonotype. CDR3 sequence reads: CAISEGGNNQPQHF. CDR3 nucleotide sequence: TGTGCCATCAGTGAGGGGGGAAACAATCAGCCCCAGCATTTT. This rearrangement joins TRBV10-3 to TRBJ1-5; the D gene is possibly TRBD1 (5 bases). Trimming stripped 2 bases from V and 3 bases from J, with 8 bases between. The CDR3 length is 14 residues. Germline CDR1 is ENHRY and CDR2 is SYGVKD.

About this clonotype itself: This may stem from a read error, because a much larger clone lies one nucleotide away. The chain has TRBV12-3 or TRBV12-4 and TRBJ1-2; 7 bases fit TRBD1. V lost 5 bases, J lost 10 bases, and 13 bases stayed unmatched. The CDR3 spans 14 residues. The CDR3 DNA sequence: TGTGCCAGCAGTCCAACAGGGACAGCGAAGGACTACACCTTC. Residues: CASSPTGTAKDYTF.